The text below deals with one TCR beta chain. Its antigen is not yet known. Within one base of it there is no much larger clone, and no base qualities were kept. The donors were roughly 39 Caucasian individuals from Russia, aged roughly 6 to 95 years, who were systemically healthy. Around 10 milliliters of peripheral blood were drawn from each donor into EDTA-treated Vacutainer tubes. Ficoll-Paque density-gradient centrifugation was used to isolate PBMCs, with at least 7 million per sample. Trizol reagent was used to extract total RNA from PBMCs, with at least 5.5 micrograms per sample. For every donor, an aliquot of PBMCs went through flow cytometry to measure the percentages of naive CD45RAhigh/CD27high T cells. The data are from a study of blood T cells in healthy people across ages (dated by TCRdb to about 2015). Concerning the study at large: In model experiments, roughly one uniquely barcoded TCR beta cDNA molecule per two T cells was captured by template switching. For two donors (one aged 18 to 30 and one aged 80 or older), the study analyzed two additional independent replicas of 1 million unique cDNA reads from the same blood draw. To track age-related changes in TCR beta repertoire diversity, the study relied on deep sequencing normalized with unique cDNA molecular identifiers. The donors were divided into four age groups: young (average approximately 16 years), middle-aged (over 35), aged (under 70) and long-lived (approximately 74). Donors of different ages were randomly distributed across sequencing lanes to avoid experimental bias. On the study overall, not on this receptor specifically: A strong correlation was found between observed TCR beta diversity and the percentage of naive T cells measured by flow cytometry. Compared with the aged group, the long-lived group had more naive CD4+ T cells, fewer expanded clones and increased TCR diversity, suggesting age selection. Estimates of total diversity based on one million sequenced T cells were regarded as lower bounds and as underestimates. Observed TCR beta diversity per million T cells fell roughly linearly with age, and a significant reduction was already apparent by age roughly 40. Because the CMV infection status of the donors was unknown, age-related changes in expanded clonotypes may potentially have been confounded. Since profiling was done on bulk unsorted PBMCs, naive and antigen-experienced compartments could not be conclusively compared.

To prepare the library, 5' RACE was applied. The listed sequencing device is Illumina HiSeq 2500. A second roughly 6 to 11 cycle PCR used a sample-barcoded 5' primer and a J-beta primer mix. A template-switch 5' adaptor carrying 12 random nucleotides introduced a unique molecular identifier onto each TCR beta cDNA molecule. Each sample yielded at least 2.5 million CDR3-containing paired-end reads. All of the RNA was converted into first-strand cDNA using the Mint cDNA synthesis kit, with a TRBC-specific oligonucleotide serving as the primer. Following uracil-DNA glycosylase treatment, all cDNA underwent a first 18-cycle PCR with the universal primers M1SS and BC2_uni_R. Processing in the source paper ran as follows. For normalization, 1 million high-quality reads, each with a distinct molecular identifier, were randomly selected from each sample. Instead of being binned into consensus sequences, reads with shared molecular identifiers were discarded. MiTCR, with a Q25 quality threshold and the strictest error-elimination algorithm, was used for CDR3 identification, clonotype clustering and error correction. A nonparametric unseen species model with Euler transformation was used to estimate lower-bound total TCR beta diversity. Using fastp trimming at Q25 and MiXCR clonotype assembly, TCRdb reanalyzed the public sequencing data and kept in-frame beta chains. Each CDR3 protein gets just one entry, which takes the most common genes and DNA from the rows behind it. These V and J calls are TCRdb output, not the study's own analysis. The sample records 1.2 million to 1.5 million distinct CDR3 sequences, approximately 59% of which are singletons. The ten largest clones represent roughly 6.3% of the sample.

Reading the germline V gene gives CDR1 SQVTM and CDR2 ANQGSEA. The CDR3 covers 14 residues, taking in both the cysteine and the phenylalanine. This entry keeps only the CDR3 DNA: 42 bases, framed from base 1. Trimmed from V: 3 bases; trimmed from J: 5 bases; junction bases lacking a gene match: 9. Sequenced sample: blood. The receptor chain draws on TRBV29-1 and TRBJ1-1, with 7 bases matching TRBD1. The receptor was isolated from a man between 18 and 35 years old in good health. The DNA reads as follows: TGCAGCGTTGAGCTGCCAGGGGGAAGTACTGAAGCTTTCTTT. It specifies CSVELPGGSTEAFF.